A single sample is the source of the 20 T cell receptor beta chains below, sequenced in a study of blood T cells in healthy people across ages. Then a second PCR, running roughly 6 to 12 cycles, was carried out with a sample-barcoded 5' primer and a J-beta primer mix. TCRdb reprocessed the 5' RACE reads with MiXCR, giving one entry per CDR3 protein. Of over 550,000 distinct CDR3 sequences listed, about 30% were seen once; the top ten hold 15% to 19%. The sequencing input was blood. The receptors shown here come from a woman older than 75 in good health.

As to this clonotype: A single base separates this from a much larger clone, so it may be a read error. J is TRBJ1-2 and V is TRBV7-3; 11 bases are shared with TRBD1. CDR1 and CDR2 from the germline V gene are SGHTA and FQGTGA. The CDR3 has 15 residues. The CDR3 region is CASSARTGGSYGCTF. CDR3 nucleotide sequence: TGTGCCAGCAGCGCCCGGACAGGGGGCTCCTATGGCTGCACCTTC.

In its sample, this clonotype was seen a few times. The chain links TRBV6-5 to TRBJ1-2; D call uncertain. The germline V and J ends were trimmed by 2 bases and 4 bases, with 11 bases remaining between them. The CDR3 contains 14 residues. The germline V gene encodes CDR1 MNHEY and CDR2 SVGAGI. The CDR3 sequence: CASSYDRNIYGYTF. CDR3 bases: TGTGCCAGCAGTTACGACCGAAACATCTATGGCTACACCTTC.

The chain combines TRBV3-1 with TRBJ1-6, with a possible D match to TRBD1 (6 bases). The V end was cut by 4 bases, the J end by 4 bases, with 8 bases between. This CDR3 is 14 amino acids long. Germline lookup yields CDR1 LGHDT and CDR2 YNNKEL (reference sequence). The CDR3 here is CASSPTGYNSPLHF. The DNA of the CDR3 is TGTGCCAGCAGCCCCACAGGGTATAATTCACCCCTCCACTTT.

This chain connects TRBV29-1 to TRBJ2-1; D is perhaps TRBD2 (7 bases). Germline V lookup: CDR1 SQVTM, CDR2 ANQGSEA. The CDR3 sequence is 14 residues long. Trimming left V 4 bases short and J 1 base short, with 11 bases between. The chain's CDR3 is CSVVGGGSYNEQFF. DNA for the CDR3: TGCAGCGTTGTGGGAGGGGGTTCCTACAATGAGCAGTTCTTC.

This clonotype was found many times. This sequence joins TRBV3-1 and TRBJ2-3; D unresolved. V lost 6 bases to trimming and J lost 2 bases, with 6 bases between them. The CDR3 contains 12 residues. Germline CDR1 reads LGHDT; CDR2 reads YNNKEL (reference sequence). CDR3 residues: CASSDTTDTQYF. As DNA, the CDR3 is TGTGCCAGCAGTGACACCACAGATACGCAGTATTTT.

This clonotype was seen only a few times. A read error may explain this, as a much larger clone is one base away. The gene calls are TRBV4-1 and TRBJ1-1, with D uncertain. The CDR3 is 15 residues long. V was cut by 0 bases and J by 1 base, with 9 bases left in between. Germline V CDR1 and CDR2: MGHRA, YSYEKL. CDR3 DNA: TGCGCCAGCAGCCAAGAGGGCCGTTGGAACACTGAAGCTTTCTTT. This gives the protein CASSQEGRWNTEAFF.

This clonotype was observed a single time. A much larger clone lies one base from this, so it may be a read error. The missing conserved phenylalanine or tryptophan at the end of this CDR3 makes a read error likely. The chain employs TRBV20-1 and TRBJ2-1, with 7 bases fitting TRBD1. The CDR3 has 13 amino acids. Germline assignment: CDR1 DFQATT and CDR2 SNEGSKA (reference sequence). V lost 5 bases, J lost 4 bases, and 5 bases stayed unmatched. CDR3 in amino acids: CSASGTVYNEQFL. DNA of the CDR3: TGCAGTGCTTCCGGGACAGTTTACAATGAGCAGTTCTTA.

This clonotype has at least ten counts. The gene calls are TRBV4-1 and TRBJ2-5, with TRBD1 matching 8 bases. This CDR3 has 14 amino acids. Trimming took 7 bases from V and 5 from J; bases not matched to a gene: 9. In germline, CDR1 is MGHRA, CDR2 YSYEKL. CDR3 DNA sequence: TGCGCCAGCACCGGACAGGGCCTAGGGGAGACCCAGTACTTC. Protein sequence: CASTGQGLGETQYF.

V and J are TRBV4-3 and TRBJ1-1; D not resolved. The CDR3 covers 15 residues. V shed 2 bases and J shed 1 base, with 11 bases lying between them. The germline V gene has CDR1 LGHNA and CDR2 YSLEER. CDR3 region: CASSQWTRKNTEAFF. Here the CDR3 DNA reads TGCGCCAGCAGCCAATGGACGAGGAAGAACACTGAAGCTTTCTTT.

This clonotype was found a few times. The gene calls are TRBV5-1 and TRBJ1-1, with D possibly being TRBD1 (5 bases). The CDR3 has 13 amino acids. V was shortened by 3 bases and J by 4 bases, with 10 bases between the two germline ends. The germline CDR1 and CDR2 sequences are SGHRS and YFSETQ. For the CDR3, the DNA is TGCGCCAGCAGCTCCGCGGGGCTCACTGAAGCTTTCTTT. Translated, it gives CASSSAGLTEAFF.

On this clonotype: A much larger clone sits a single nucleotide away, making a read error possible. The gene calls are TRBV30 and TRBJ2-5; 7 bases line up with TRBD2. The germline V gene has CDR1 GTSNPN and CDR2 SVGIG (reference sequence). The CDR3 is 15 amino acids. The CDR3 DNA sequence: TGTGTCTGGAGTGTACAGCGGGGACCTCGGGAGACCCAGTACTTC. It yields the protein CVWSVQRGPRETQYF.

The sample holds a few counts of this clonotype. The genes are TRBV20-1 and TRBJ1-1; 8 positions match TRBD1. The ends lost 3 bases at V and 7 bases at J; junction bases unmatched: 10. Germline assignment: CDR1 DFQATT and CDR2 SNEGSKA (reference sequence). The CDR3 extends over 14 amino acids. This CDR3 reads CSASISGGNGEAFF. The CDR3 nucleotides read TGCAGTGCTAGCATATCAGGGGGCAACGGTGAAGCTTTCTTT.

Ten or more counts support this clonotype. The chain combines TRBV7-3 with TRBJ2-1; a weak D match, TRBD2 (5 bases). Germline V CDR1 and CDR2: SGHTA, FQGTGA. This CDR3 is built from 15 residues. V lost 3 bases to trimming and J lost 5 bases, with 14 bases between them. The CDR3 bases are TGTGCCAGCAGCTTGGAACCCCACGGGAACAATGAGCAGTTCTTC. Translating gives CASSLEPHGNNEQFF.

In the case of this clonotype: A much larger clone is a single base away; this may be a read error. The V and J genes are TRBV30 and TRBJ2-1; 9 bases align to TRBD2. The CDR3 extends over 13 amino acids. Germline lookup yields CDR1 GTSNPN and CDR2 SVGIG (reference sequence). J lost 8 bases, V lost 3 bases, and 5 bases had no gene match. CDR3 DNA sequence: TGTGCCTGGAGGGGCGGGGGGGCCCATGAGCAGTTCTTC. Translation gives CAWRGGGAHEQFF.

This clonotype has a count of ten or more. The CDR3 spells CASSLGGVVETQYF. Here the CDR3 DNA reads TGTGCCAGCAGCTTAGGAGGGGTGGTGGAGACCCAGTACTTC. This chain links TRBV7-2 with TRBJ2-5; D possibly uses TRBD1 or TRBD2 (5 bases each). Trimming removed 1 base from V and 5 bases from J, with 11 bases in between. CDR1 and CDR2 (germline): SGHTA, FQGNSA. The CDR3 contains 14 residues.

This clonotype was counted ten times or more. This sequence joins TRBV6-1 and TRBJ2-1; 7 positions match TRBD1. Unmatched junction bases numbered 9, after V lost 6 bases and J lost 4 bases. Per germline, CDR1 MNHNS and CDR2 SASEGT. The CDR3 length is 15 residues. CDR3 bases: TGTGCCAGCAGCGGGATACAGGGGATATACAATGAGCAGTTCTTC. It encodes CASSGIQGIYNEQFF.

The V and J genes are TRBV6-5 and TRBJ2-6, with a possible D match to TRBD2 (6 bases). The V gene lost 11 bases and the J gene lost 4 bases, with 18 bases spanning the gap. Looked up from germline, CDR1 is MNHEY and CDR2 is SVGAGI. This CDR3 spans 15 amino acids. CDR3 nucleotide sequence: TGTGCCGCGGGAAGGGACGCAGGGGGGGCCAACGTCCTGACTTTC. This gives the protein CAAGRDAGGANVLTF.

This clonotype occurred many times. The rearrangement uses TRBV5-1 and TRBJ2-1, with D perhaps given as TRBD1 or TRBD2 (8 bases each). Germline CDR1 and CDR2: SGHRS and YFSETQ. The V and J ends lost 4 bases and 4 bases respectively, with 15 bases between them. The CDR3 spans 15 residues. CDR3 in amino acids: CASSRGGTGYNEQFF. For the CDR3, the DNA is TGCGCCAGCAGCCGCGGGGGGACAGGATACAATGAGCAGTTCTTC.

The chain is built from TRBV5-1 and TRBJ1-1, with D possibly TRBD1 on 6 matching bases. Germline V gene data show CDR1 as SGHRS and CDR2 as YFSETQ. The CDR3 sequence is 16 residues long. V gave up 0 bases and J gave up 4 bases, with 16 bases separating them. CDR3 region: CASSLATGSGITEAFF. The CDR3 DNA sequence: TGCGCCAGCAGCTTGGCGACAGGCTCGGGAATCACTGAAGCTTTCTTT.

CDR3 sequence reads: CASSLVLASGDTQYF. The CDR3 nucleotides are TGCGCCAGCAGCTTGGTACTAGCCTCGGGAGATACGCAGTATTTT. The J gene is TRBJ2-3, the V gene TRBV5-1, with a weak D call TRBD2 (6 bases). V lost 0 bases, J lost 5 bases, and 13 bases lay in between. The CDR3 spans 15 residues. Germline CDR1 is SGHRS and CDR2 is YFSETQ.